This entry concerns a single TCR beta chain. What it recognizes is unknown. TCRalpha and TCRbeta libraries used 5'RACE with constant-segment primers and UMIs. TCRdb processed the 5' RACE reads anew with MiXCR; each CDR3 protein has one entry. Of 85,000 to 130,000 distinct CDR3 sequences in the sample, around 10% are singletons; the top ten hold about 40%. The entry originates in a study of T-cell memory formation after mild COVID-19. Study observations and caveats: Later expanders leaned CD4+, whereas day 15 to 85 contracting clones were balanced CD4/CD8. Second-wave clones that peaked on day 37 lacked confirmed SARS-CoV-2 specificity. The study detected some responding clones in pre-infection memory, suggesting cross-reactive memory joined.

The origin of this receptor is a man younger than 30 who had mild COVID-19 (a few samples of this study predate the infection). Cell type and time point are not known. Sequenced: PBMCs or a T cell subset sorted from them (not recorded which).

This chain's CDR3 is CASSPTGTGNTIYF. DNA of the CDR3: TGTGCCAGCAGTCCGACAGGGACAGGAAACACCATATATTTT. The genes are TRBV6-6 and TRBJ1-3, with 7 bases fitting TRBD1. V shed 5 bases, J shed 4 bases, and the junction held 5 bases outside the gene matches. The germline V gene encodes CDR1 MNHNY and CDR2 SVGAGI (reference sequence). This CDR3 has 14 amino acids.